This TCR beta chain was identified during a study of chemoradiotherapy in HPV16-positive cancers. Looking at the study overall: Functional T-cell assays on a couple of HPV16-positive patients' cells defined candidate HPV-specific clones and common TCR motifs.

Repeated repertoire sampling spanned the course of chemoradiotherapy. General study findings and limits: Non-HPV-specific T cells did not expand in tumors during treatment, whereas candidate HPV-specific clones and E7-related motifs did. Functional assays defining HPV-specific T cells used only a couple of HPV16-positive patients.

Clones were sequenced by immunoSEQ multiplex PCR, and TCRdb holds only the in-frame ones, with some missing. The top ten clones hold roughly 3.8% of a sample with 30,000 to 35,000 clones, roughly 77% of them seen once. Concerning this clone: What it recognizes is unknown.

Per the germline V gene, CDR1 is SNHLY and CDR2 is FYNNEI. There are 13 residues in the CDR3. The V end was cut by 4 bases, the J end by 6 bases, with 11 bases between. Sequences were derived from blood, sampled from a patient who underwent chemoradiotherapy. This sequence joins TRBV2 and TRBJ2-3, with TRBD2 as a possible D gene (5 bases). This clonotype was obtained from a human donor with HPV-associated anogenital cancer. DNA for the CDR3: TGTGCCAGCAGTGTACTAGTCGTCGATACGCAGTATTTT. This translates into CASSVLVVDTQYF.